This passage covers 23 T cell receptor beta chains from one sample sequenced in a study of PD-1 blockade in classical Hodgkin lymphoma. Using immunoSEQ multiplex PCR, the repertoire was profiled, and TCRdb retains in-frame clones only, with some absent. The profile covers 6,000 to 9,500 clones, with about three quarters appearing a single time and 30% to 45% taken by the ten largest. Time point described: cycle 4 day 1 (C4D1), after about 6 weeks of nivolumab. Brentuximab vedotin exposure varied, and every patient relapsed after autologous stem cell transplantation. Applied to thawed PBMCs, magnetic negative selection was the method used to isolate CD8+ T cells. The sequencing used CD8+ T cells from blood, collected before the fourth cycle of nivolumab. The receptors were sampled from a human donor with classical Hodgkin lymphoma.

The chain employs TRBV7-8 and TRBJ2-1; TRBD2 aligns across 7 bases. In germline, CDR1 is SGHVS, CDR2 FQNEAQ. J lost 0 bases, V lost 1 base, and 15 bases had no gene match. The CDR3 has 20 amino acids. The CDR3 here is CASSLGRGGSYGSSYNEQFF. In nucleotides, the CDR3 is TGTGCCAGCAGCTTAGGCCGGGGCGGGAGTTACGGGAGCTCCTACAATGAGCAGTTCTTC. Together with reference TRBV7-8 and TRBJ2-1, the CDR3 gives the full variable domain: GAGVSQSPRYKVAKRGQDVALRCDPISGHVSLFWYQQALGQGPEFLTYFQNEAQLDKSGLPSDRFFAERPEGSVSTLKIQRTQQEDSAVYLCASSLGRGGSYGSSYNEQFFGPGTRLTVL.

This chain links TRBV7-6 with TRBJ2-7, with a possible D match to TRBD1 (5 bases). The CDR3 extends over 13 amino acids. V lost 5 bases, J lost 1 base, and 9 bases lay in between. Germline CDR1 reads SGHVS; CDR2 reads FNYEAQ. CDR3 coding DNA: TGTGCCAGCAGCCACACAGGTTCCTACGAGCAGTACTTC. It translates to CASSHTGSYEQYF. Variable domain in full (rest from reference TRBV7-6 and TRBJ2-7): GAGVSQSPRYKVTKRGQDVALRCDPISGHVSLYWYRQALGQGPEFLTYFNYEAQQDKSGLPNDRFSAERPEGSISTLTIQRTEQRDSAMYRCASSHTGSYEQYFGPGTRLTVT.

The rearrangement uses TRBV19 and TRBJ2-1; D unclear. V was pared by 3 bases and J by 0 bases, with 15 bases between. This CDR3 is built from 17 residues. CDR1 LNHDA and CDR2 SQIVND come from the germline V gene (reference sequence). The CDR3 nucleotides read TGTGCCAGTAGTATGGTTGGAGTTACGAGCTCCTACAATGAGCAGTTCTTC. Translation gives CASSMVGVTSSYNEQFF.

This chain links TRBV5-1 with TRBJ2-5; 11 bases line up with TRBD2. CDR1 and CDR2 (germline): SGHRS, YFSETQ. This CDR3 contains 16 residues. Trimming took 6 bases from V and 1 from J; bases not matched to a gene: 8. For the CDR3, the DNA is TGCGCCAGCACAATAGCGGGAGGGACCCTCCAAGAGACCCAGTACTTC. Its translation is CASTIAGGTLQETQYF.

J is TRBJ2-7 and V is TRBV27; 9 nucleotides align to TRBD2. CDR1 MNHEY and CDR2 SMNVEV come from the germline V gene (reference sequence). The CDR3 spans 14 residues. The V segment lost 6 bases and the J segment 3 bases; nucleotides outside the gene matches: 6. The CDR3 DNA sequence: TGTGCCAGCAGCCCGGGACTAGCTTTCTACGAGCAGTACTTC. This gives the protein CASSPGLAFYEQYF.

The chain has TRBV2 and TRBJ2-7; 9 nucleotides align to TRBD2. After removal of 4 bases from V and 0 bases from J, the junction contained 10 bases not matched to a gene. The V gene's germline CDR1 is SNHLY and CDR2 FYNNEI. The CDR3 is 17 residues long. For the CDR3, the DNA is TGTGCCAGCAGTGCCGATAGACTAGCGGCAGGCTCCTACGAGCAGTACTTC. It codes for CASSADRLAAGSYEQYF.

The chain joins TRBV19 to TRBJ2-7; tentatively, D is TRBD1 (6 bases). Germline V CDR1 and CDR2: LNHDA, SQIVND (reference sequence). This CDR3 contains 11 residues. V lost 6 bases and J 7 bases, leaving 10 bases between the germline ends. CDR3 DNA: TGTGCCAGTAGCGATGGACAGGAGCAGTACTTC. Its protein product is CASSDGQEQYF.

This clone is labeled medium-sized. The chain has TRBV6-5 and TRBJ1-1; 7 bases match TRBD1. The CDR3 contains 15 residues. Germline V gene lookup returns CDR1 MNHEY and CDR2 SVGAGI. The V segment lost 3 bases and the J segment 10 bases; nucleotides outside the gene matches: 14. CDR3: CASSYSETTGSRAFF. The CDR3 DNA is TGTGCCAGCAGTTATTCTGAGACGACAGGGTCCAGAGCTTTCTTT.

The chain has TRBV10-3 and TRBJ1-3, with unresolved D. This CDR3 has 16 residues. V was pared by 2 bases and J by 0 bases, with 11 bases between. Germline V CDR1 and CDR2: ENHRY, SYGVKD. As DNA, the CDR3 is TGTGCCATCAGTGAGGGTTCAGTCCCCTCTGGAAACACCATATATTTT. It codes for CAISEGSVPSGNTIYF.

The chain employs TRBV29-1 and TRBJ1-2, with TRBD1 as a possible D gene (5 bases). CDR3 length equals 11 residues. V shed 3 bases and J shed 5 bases, with 7 bases lying between them. Per the germline V gene, CDR1 is SQVTM and CDR2 is ANQGSEA. CDR3 region: CSVDRGYGYTF. The CDR3 bases are TGCAGCGTTGACCGGGGGTATGGCTACACCTTC.

This clone appeared once. This chain links TRBV5-6 with TRBJ1-1; the match to TRBD1 covers 8 bases. The V gene end was trimmed by 4 bases and the J gene end by 4 bases; junction bases not matched to a gene: 6. CDR1 is SGHDT and CDR2 is YYEEEE in the germline V gene. This CDR3 has 14 amino acids. This chain's CDR3 is CASSLTGGVTEAFF. The DNA for the CDR3 is TGTGCCAGCAGCCTAACAGGGGGTGTCACTGAAGCTTTCTTT.

The chain carries TRBV7-9 and TRBJ1-1; possibly TRBD1 for D (6 bases). In germline, CDR1 is SEHNR, CDR2 FQNEAQ (reference sequence). Trimming pared 2 bases from V and 11 bases from J, leaving 12 bases between. This CDR3 comprises 12 residues. The CDR3 DNA sequence: TGTGCCAGCAGCTTATATCAAAGGGGGGCTTTCTTT. Residues: CASSLYQRGAFF.

The chain joins TRBV19 to TRBJ2-5; no clear D gene. Germline V lookup: CDR1 LNHDA, CDR2 SQIVND (reference sequence). The CDR3 contains 12 residues. V was cut by 0 bases and J by 5 bases, with 4 bases left in between. The CDR3 here is CASSIDVETQYF. The DNA for the CDR3 is TGTGCCAGTAGTATAGATGTGGAGACCCAGTACTTC.

This chain joins TRBV5-1 and TRBJ1-2; 10 bases are shared with TRBD1. Germline V CDR1 and CDR2: SGHRS, YFSETQ. V gave up 4 bases and J gave up 2 bases; unmatched junction bases: 14. This CDR3 comprises 18 residues. CDR3 residues: CASSLSNRDRGTNYGYTF. The CDR3 DNA reads TGCGCCAGCAGCCTATCTAACCGGGACAGGGGCACAAACTATGGCTACACCTTC.

The genes are TRBV10-3 and TRBJ2-3; 9 bases map to TRBD1. CDR3 length: 16 residues. Unmatched junction bases numbered 11, after V lost 6 bases and J lost 4 bases. Germline values: CDR1 ENHRY, CDR2 SYGVKD. The CDR3 reads CAISQGQGIVADTQYF. CDR3 bases: TGTGCCATCAGCCAGGGACAGGGTATCGTGGCAGATACGCAGTATTTT.

This chain uses TRBV10-3 with TRBJ1-2; TRBD1 matches at 8 bases. The CDR3 totals 15 residues. Germline V gene data show CDR1 as ENHRY and CDR2 as SYGVKD. V lost 0 bases and J lost 8; bases outside the gene matches: 8. The CDR3 region has the DNA TGTGCCATCAGTGAGTCGCGGCAGGGGGCACGGGGCTACACCTTC. It encodes CAISESRQGARGYTF.

V usage is TRBV4-2 and J usage is TRBJ2-1, with a tentative D call TRBD1 (6 bases). The length of the CDR3 is 14 residues. The germline V gene has CDR1 LGHNA and CDR2 YNFKEQ. The V end lost 2 bases, the J end lost 4 bases, and 9 bases lay between the germline ends. The CDR3 region has the DNA TGTGCCAGCAGCCAACAGGGGCGATACAATGAGCAGTTCTTC. It encodes CASSQQGRYNEQFF.

The gene calls are TRBV6-1 and TRBJ1-2, with 8 bases identical to TRBD1. V was pared by 3 bases and J by 2 bases, with 11 bases of the junction left unmatched. Per germline, CDR1 MNHNS and CDR2 SASEGT. There are 17 residues in the CDR3. The CDR3 DNA reads as TGTGCCAGCAGTGAGGACGGACAGGGACCACCCAACTATGGCTACACCTTC. Amino acids: CASSEDGQGPPNYGYTF.

This chain uses TRBV29-1 with TRBJ2-1; the match to TRBD2 covers 9 bases. V gave up 5 bases and J gave up 12 bases; unmatched junction bases: 14. CDR1 SQVTM and CDR2 ANQGSEA come from the germline V gene. This CDR3 has 14 residues. The DNA for the CDR3 is TGCAGCGTTCTCGGACTAGCGCGGGACGGGGGGCAGTTCTTC. Protein: CSVLGLARDGGQFF.

The V and J genes are TRBV5-6 and TRBJ2-6; no clear D. Germline V gene data show CDR1 as SGHDT and CDR2 as YYEEEE. V gave up 3 bases and J gave up 0 bases, with 4 bases separating them. The CDR3 totals 14 residues. CDR3 DNA: TGTGCCAGCAGCTGGGTCTCTGGGGCCAACGTCCTGACTTTC. As protein: CASSWVSGANVLTF.

The chain has TRBV18 and TRBJ2-2, with D hard to call. The CDR3 sequence is 15 residues long. With 1 base removed from V and 2 bases from J, the gap between germline ends came to 8 bases. In germline, CDR1 is KGHSH, CDR2 LQKENI. CDR3 in amino acids: CASSPRWPNTGELFF. CDR3 nucleotides: TGTGCCAGCTCACCACGCTGGCCAAACACCGGGGAGCTGTTTTTT. Using reference TRBV18 and TRBJ2-2 for the parts outside the CDR3, the full variable domain is NAGVMQNPRHLVRRRGQEARLRCSPMKGHSHVYWYRQLPEEGLKFMVYLQKENIIDESGMPKERFSAEFPKEGPSILRIQQVVRGDSAAYFCASSPRWPNTGELFFGEGSRLTVL.

This clone occurred once. V and J are TRBV4-3 and TRBJ1-1, with a possible D match to TRBD1 (5 bases). CDR1 LGHNA and CDR2 YSLEER come from the germline V gene. Deletions cut 0 bases from V and 0 bases from J, with 11 bases between. The CDR3 extends over 16 amino acids. The chain's CDR3 is CASSQDRATVNTEAFF. DNA of the CDR3: TGCGCCAGCAGCCAAGATCGGGCGACAGTGAACACTGAAGCTTTCTTT.

The chain links TRBV9 to TRBJ2-3; 8 nucleotides match TRBD2. Germline V lookup: CDR1 SGDLS, CDR2 YYNGEE. The CDR3 consists of 15 residues. V lost 2 bases, J lost 4 bases, and 6 bases stayed unmatched. The CDR3 nucleotides are TGTGCCAGCAGCGTCACTAGCGGACCGGCAGATACGCAGTATTTT. Translated, it gives CASSVTSGPADTQYF.